Listed below are T cell receptor beta chains from one sample, sequenced in a study of CD8 T cells in Susac syndrome. TCRdb re-analysed the immunoSEQ multiplex PCR reads in MiXCR, keeping a single row per CDR3 protein. Of over 150,000 distinct CDR3 sequences in the sample, around 94% were seen once. Sequencing used CD4+ T cells from PBMCs. The source is a human donor with Susac syndrome. Both conserved end residues are part of each CDR3. D genes are given only for firm matches. Rows may omit the clone size; those that give it use once, few, many or a size class.

V gene	J gene	clone size	D gene	CDR3 protein	CDR3 DNA
TRBV7-6	TRBJ2-2	NA	TRBD1	CASSSLTGANTGELFF	TGTGCCAGCAGCTCCCTGACAGGGGCGAACACCGGGGAGCTGTTTTTT
TRBV16	TRBJ1-1	NA	NA	CASSQYPRVTEAFF	TGTGCCAGCAGCCAATACCCCAGAGTAACTGAAGCTTTCTTT
TRBV7-2	TRBJ2-7	NA	TRBD1	CASSWSGTGEEQYF	TGTGCCAGCAGCTGGTCCGGGACAGGCGAAGAGCAGTACTTC
TRBV4-1	TRBJ1-2	NA	TRBD1	CASSQATGTNYGYTF	TGCGCCAGCAGCCAAGCGACAGGGACCAACTATGGCTACACCTTC
TRBV29-1	TRBJ2-7	NA	TRBD1	CSVNRDRSSYEQYF	TGCAGCGTCAACCGGGACAGATCGTCCTACGAGCAGTACTTC
TRBV19	TRBJ2-1	NA	TRBD1	CASSATGTGINNEQFF	TGTGCCAGTAGTGCTACCGGGACAGGGATTAACAATGAGCAGTTCTTC
TRBV14	TRBJ2-5	NA	NA	CASSWEPRETQYF	TGTGCCAGCAGCTGGGAACCCCGGGAGACCCAGTACTTC
TRBV6-2/TRBV6-3	TRBJ2-2	NA	TRBD1	CASSDGTAPNTGELFF	TGTGCCAGCAGTGACGGGACAGCCCCGAACACCGGGGAGCTGTTTTTT
TRBV4-1	TRBJ2-7	NA	TRBD2	CASSQVEGGENEQYF	TGCGCCAGCAGCCAAGTCGAGGGAGGGGAAAACGAGCAGTACTTC
TRBV6-1	TRBJ2-7	NA	NA	CASRTASSYEQYF	TGTGCCAGCAGGACGGCGAGCTCCTACGAGCAGTACTTC
TRBV5-1	TRBJ2-5	NA	NA	CASSQPGQQETQYF	TGCGCCAGCAGCCAACCCGGACAGCAAGAGACCCAGTACTTC
TRBV6-6	TRBJ2-7	NA	NA	CASSYIPTYEQYF	TGTGCCAGCAGTTACATCCCTACCTACGAGCAGTACTTC
TRBV30	TRBJ1-5	NA	NA	CAWSDGASNQPQHF	TGTGCCTGGAGTGACGGAGCGAGCAATCAGCCCCAGCATTTT
TRBV12-5	TRBJ2-7	NA	NA	CASGLVTGPYEQYF	TGTGCTAGTGGTTTGGTAACGGGGCCCTACGAGCAGTACTTC
TRBV12-3/TRBV12-4	TRBJ2-7	NA	NA	CASSFSATPEQYF	TGTGCCAGCAGTTTTTCCGCAACTCCCGAGCAGTACTTC
TRBV7-9	TRBJ1-2	NA	NA	CASSSQTSRNGYTF	TGTGCCAGCAGCTCTCAGACAAGCCGGAATGGCTACACCTTC
TRBV29-1	TRBJ1-5	once	NA	CSVPPYVHSNQPQHF	TGCAGCGTCCCTCCCTATGTGCATAGCAATCAGCCCCAGCATTTT
TRBV7-2	TRBJ2-3	NA	NA	CASSSRREGTDTQYF	TGTGCCAGCAGCTCGCGCAGGGAAGGCACAGATACGCAGTATTTT
TRBV3-1	TRBJ2-3	NA	NA	CASSQTGTQYF	TGTGCCAGCAGCCAAACCGGTACGCAGTATTTT
TRBV6-2/TRBV6-3	TRBJ2-1	NA	TRBD2	CASSYSATSDHEQFF	TGTGCCAGCAGTTACTCGGCGACTAGCGACCATGAGCAGTTCTTC
TRBV30	TRBJ1-3	NA	NA	CAWNKRGSGNTIYF	TGTGCCTGGAATAAACGGGGCTCTGGAAACACCATATATTTT
TRBV9	TRBJ1-1	NA	NA	CASSVGLRDNTEAFF	TGTGCCAGCAGCGTAGGATTGAGGGACAATACTGAAGCTTTCTTT
TRBV6-5	TRBJ2-7	NA	NA	CASRRGGEQYF	TGTGCCAGCAGGCGGGGTGGCGAGCAGTACTTC
TRBV28	TRBJ2-7	NA	TRBD2	CASRGTSGRSDGYEQYF	TGTGCCAGCAGGGGGACTAGCGGGAGGTCCGACGGGTACGAGCAGTACTTC
TRBV29-1	TRBJ1-5	NA	NA	CSVGDDQPQHF	TGCAGCGTTGGGGACGATCAGCCCCAGCATTTT
TRBV7-2	TRBJ2-3	NA	TRBD2	CASSSGLAGATDTQYF	TGTGCCAGCAGCTCCGGACTAGCGGGAGCCACAGATACGCAGTATTTT
TRBV15	TRBJ2-5	NA	NA	CATSRGGGQAETQYF	TGTGCCACCAGCAGAGGGGGAGGACAGGCTGAGACCCAGTACTTC
TRBV3-1	TRBJ1-6	NA	NA	CASSPQGNSPLHF	TGTGCCAGCAGCCCCCAGGGGAATTCACCCCTCCACTTT
TRBV20-1	TRBJ2-1	few	TRBD2	CSATSGGYNEQFF	TGCAGTGCTACGAGCGGGGGTTACAATGAGCAGTTCTTC
TRBV18	TRBJ1-5	NA	NA	CASSPQDRLNGQPQHF	TGTGCCAGCTCACCGCAAGACAGGCTAAACGGTCAGCCCCAGCATTTT
TRBV5-1	TRBJ2-7	few	NA	CASGDGDYEQYF	TGCGCCAGCGGAGACGGAGACTACGAGCAGTACTTC
TRBV7-9	TRBJ2-3	NA	NA	CASSLDRMGTDTQYF	TGTGCCAGCAGCTTAGACAGGATGGGCACAGATACGCAGTATTTT
TRBV30	TRBJ1-1	NA	TRBD1	CAGDRGLNTEAFF	TGTGCCGGGGACAGGGGACTGAACACTGAAGCTTTCTTT
TRBV7-9	TRBJ1-4	NA	NA	CASSLALDEKLFF	TGTGCCAGCAGCTTAGCGTTAGATGAAAAACTGTTTTTT
TRBV2	TRBJ1-1	NA	NA	CASTEVGPEAFF	TGTGCCAGCACAGAGGTGGGCCCTGAAGCTTTCTTT
TRBV27	TRBJ2-5	NA	TRBD2	CASSPSLAGWETQYF	TGTGCCAGCAGTCCATCACTAGCGGGGTGGGAGACCCAGTACTTC
TRBV12-3/TRBV12-4	TRBJ2-1	once	TRBD1	CASSLRGQGHNEQFF	TGTGCCAGCAGTTTAAGGGGACAGGGCCACAATGAGCAGTTCTTC
TRBV10-3	TRBJ2-7	NA	NA	CAISESGSSYEQYF	TGTGCCATCAGTGAGTCCGGGAGCTCCTACGAGCAGTACTTC
TRBV18	TRBJ2-7	NA	TRBD2	CASSPVRGGSAGEQYF	TGTGCCAGCTCACCGGTAAGGGGCGGGAGCGCCGGCGAGCAGTACTTC
TRBV2	TRBJ2-2	NA	NA	CASNREDFTGELFF	TGTGCCAGCAACCGGGAAGATTTCACCGGGGAGCTGTTTTTT
TRBV29-1	TRBJ1-1	NA	TRBD1	CSGNSLGQAEAFF	TGCAGCGGGAACTCATTGGGACAGGCTGAAGCTTTCTTT
TRBV21-1	TRBJ2-1	NA	NA	CASSTRRRNEQFF	TGTGCCAGCAGCACCCGACGACGCAATGAGCAGTTCTTC
TRBV10-3	TRBJ2-5	NA	TRBD1	CAISEDRGLSETQYF	TGTGCCATCAGTGAGGACAGGGGATTATCGGAGACCCAGTACTTC
TRBV20-1	TRBJ1-1	NA	NA	CSASPATGRSTEAFF	TGCAGTGCTAGTCCTGCAACAGGGAGATCCACTGAAGCTTTCTTT
TRBV28	TRBJ2-3	NA	NA	CASLGRENGDTQYF	TGTGCCAGCTTAGGCAGGGAAAACGGGGATACGCAGTATTTT
TRBV20-1	TRBJ1-4	NA	NA	CSARSQGGEKLFF	TGCAGTGCTAGAAGCCAGGGTGGCGAAAAACTGTTTTTT
TRBV6-1	TRBJ2-3	NA	NA	CASSPMAGERTTDTQYF	TGTGCCAGCAGCCCCATGGCGGGTGAGCGGACCACAGATACGCAGTATTTT
TRBV2	TRBJ2-1	NA	TRBD1	CASSGQGYYNEQFF	TGTGCCAGCTCGGGACAGGGTTACTACAATGAGCAGTTCTTC
TRBV6-2/TRBV6-3	TRBJ2-1	NA	TRBD2	CASSYSKGTSGRNEQFF	TGTGCCAGCAGTTACTCGAAAGGGACTAGCGGGAGGAATGAGCAGTTCTTC
TRBV2	TRBJ1-1	NA	NA	CASIGIKGNTEAFF	TGTGCCAGCATCGGGATTAAGGGGAACACTGAAGCTTTCTTT
TRBV3-1	TRBJ1-2	NA	NA	CASSQGTANGYTF	TGTGCCAGCAGCCAAGGGACAGCTAATGGCTACACCTTC
TRBV12-3/TRBV12-4	TRBJ2-5	NA	NA	CASSLEKAETQYF	TGTGCCAGCAGTTTGGAAAAAGCGGAGACCCAGTACTTC